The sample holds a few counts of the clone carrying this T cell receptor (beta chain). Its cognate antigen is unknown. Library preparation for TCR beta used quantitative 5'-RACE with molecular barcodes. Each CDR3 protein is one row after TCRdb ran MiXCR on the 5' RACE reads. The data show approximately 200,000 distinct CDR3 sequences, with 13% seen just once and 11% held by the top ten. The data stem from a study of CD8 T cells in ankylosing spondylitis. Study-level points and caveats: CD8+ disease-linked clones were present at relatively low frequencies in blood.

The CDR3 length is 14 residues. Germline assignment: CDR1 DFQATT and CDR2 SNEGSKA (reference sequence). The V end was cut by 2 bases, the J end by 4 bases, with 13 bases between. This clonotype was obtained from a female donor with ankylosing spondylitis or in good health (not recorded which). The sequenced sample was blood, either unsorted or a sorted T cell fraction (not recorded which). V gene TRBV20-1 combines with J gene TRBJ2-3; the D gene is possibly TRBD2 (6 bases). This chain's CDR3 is CSARSAGGADTQYF. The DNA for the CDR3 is TGCAGTGCTAGAAGTGCCGGCGGGGCAGATACGCAGTATTTT.